This note documents a single TCR beta chain sequence. What it binds is not known. The V end lost 1 base, the J end lost 0 bases, and 12 bases lay between the germline ends. Germline assignment: CDR1 MNHNS and CDR2 SASEGT. The CDR3 contains 16 residues. Sequenced by immunoSEQ multiplex PCR; TCRdb stores in-frame clones only, minus some. The table has under 85,000 clones, around 96% seen once. The sample belongs to a study of graft-versus-host responses after intestinal transplantation. Study as a whole: In this cohort, recipients had multivisceral, liver-intestinal, or isolated intestinal transplants.

Regarding the study as a whole: GvH clone levels peaked in circulation, and this peak was associated with early post-transplant HvG declines. Those patients showing graft-donor T cell macrochimerism displayed high graft-versus-host to host-versus-graft clonal ratios in allografts.

The sequencing here drew on unstimulated CD8+ T cells sorted from spleen or lymph node cells, taken before intestinal transplant. The chain employs TRBV6-1 and TRBJ1-1; possibly TRBD1 for D (6 bases). This TCR was sampled from a human donor who received an intestinal transplant. CDR3: CASSEVSGALNTEAFF. In nucleotides, the CDR3 is TGTGCCAGCAGTGAAGTGTCAGGGGCCCTGAACACTGAAGCTTTCTTT.